This T cell receptor beta chain appears in the sequencing data of a study of shared clonotypes between healthy human individuals (dated by TCRdb to the early 2020s). Context from the whole study: A few men and a couple of women, aged 18 to 49 years, made up the cohort. For each donor, three plates each were used for CD4 naive and CD4 memory, two plates were used for CD8 naive, and one plate was used for CD8 memory. Blood TCR repertoires of roughly five healthy adults were deeply sequenced to estimate repertoire size and the extent of clonotype sharing between individuals. To increase sequencing depth and limit assay-specific biases, TCR repertoire library preparation and sequencing were carried out by different laboratories using diverse techniques. Leukapheresis yielded between about 0.9 and 9.5 billion PBMCs per donor.

TCR CDR3 regions were amplified from genomic DNA by multiplex PCR using the deep immunoSEQ assay. Extracted genomic DNA from each cell subset was distributed evenly across all wells of several immunoSEQ 96-well plates, and each plate was treated as a replicate. Each replicate PCR for sorted subsets received about 0.2 ug genomic DNA, equal to tens of thousands of T cell genomes. The purified libraries were quantified using a Qubit 3.0 fluorometer, sized with a Bioanalyzer 2100, and then quantified again using the KAPA Library Quantification kit. Every immunoSEQ 96-well plate was sequenced on a separate single-read 150-cycle Illumina NextSeq 550 flow cell. Per the original workflow: The immunoSEQ output contained only junctional sequences without quality scores, so filtering could not match that applied to full-length reads. Sequences were annotated with PyIR, a Python wrapper for IgBLAST v1.9, and V/J genes and CDR3 were assigned using IMGT germline references. Any read was removed if the V/J assignment was weak (E-value above 1e-6), the CDR3 was missing, or the read contained stop codons, out-of-frame junctions, or ambiguous translated residues. V3J clonotypes were defined as sequences sharing an identical inferred V gene, J gene, and CDR3 amino acid sequence. Percentage overlap between repertoires was calculated by dividing the number of shared unique clonotypes by the size of the smaller repertoire. Richness of each repertoire was evaluated using RTK rarefaction, the Chao1 estimator, and Recon v2.1 estimates of unobserved clonotypes. OLGA was used to compute generation probabilities for all TCRbeta clonotypes that the gDNA method yielded from a handful of donors. TCRdb's version of the immuneACCESS table is confined to in-frame rearrangements and falls short of the full clone set. An unresolved V gene accounts for under half of the shortfall where checked; the remainder is of unknown origin. D and trimming come from the DNA, and the V and J calls and clone size come from that table. Here the sample has 2 million to 2.5 million clones; over 85% occur a single time. 0.35% to 0.45% of the sample belongs to the ten largest clones.

Paper-wide results and their limitations: Naive subsets generally had larger estimated clonotype richness than memory subsets. Pairwise subsampling indicated that sequencing depth was expected to affect the degree of clonotype sharing among donors. Sampling was restricted to blood, and TCR repertoires in tissues likely differ from the TCR repertoires found in blood. Clonotypes shared by all four sorted-subset donors showed higher generation probabilities than non-shared clonotypes. Because the study included a small number of donors, the genetic and exposure-history diversity represented was limited. Even with the large sequencing depth, rarefaction of the sorted-subset datasets indicated that sequencing was incomplete. Across four donors, roughly 5.1% of naive CD4, over 3% of naive CD8, around 2.1% of memory CD4, and about 0.4% of memory CD8 clonotypes were shared.

V is trimmed back by 4 bases and J by 2 bases, and the junction contains 4 bases that no gene match accounts for. Counted from cysteine to phenylalanine, this CDR3 has 15 amino acids. Only CDR3 DNA is held: 45 bases, read in frame from base 1. CDR1 and CDR2 (KGHSH, LQKENI) derive from the germline V gene. As concerns this clone: It has no known antigen specificity. No base-level quality is on record; no much larger clone is a single base apart.

The donors were healthy, HIV-negative adults who had no recently reported acute infections or vaccinations. All donors were Caucasian adults living in Nashville, Tennessee, USA. CD4+ T cells were enriched through magnetic negative selection, after which naive cells were positively selected on CD45RA and the remaining negative fraction served as the memory subset. Blood was collected by leukapheresis, and PBMCs were isolated by Ficoll-Histopaque density gradient centrifugation and then cryopreserved in liquid nitrogen vapor phase. Analytical flow cytometry was used to check the purity and quantity of every magnetically sorted T cell population. Genomic DNA was isolated from every sorted fraction and measured by UV absorbance on a Nanodrop 2000c.

Sequencing was carried out using naive CD4+ T cells from PBMCs. Reading the label with the study, this specimen's cell subset or site is: CD45RA+ positively selected. The V and J genes are TRBV18 and TRBJ1-1; 10 central bases correspond to TRBD1. The TCR was taken from a man aged 18 to 29 in good health. Some clones in this sample may be carry-over from other donors' samples. Here the CDR3 is given as CASSRRDRGNTEAFF. The nucleotides read TGTGCCAGCTCACGCCGGGACAGGGGTAACACTGAAGCTTTCTTT.